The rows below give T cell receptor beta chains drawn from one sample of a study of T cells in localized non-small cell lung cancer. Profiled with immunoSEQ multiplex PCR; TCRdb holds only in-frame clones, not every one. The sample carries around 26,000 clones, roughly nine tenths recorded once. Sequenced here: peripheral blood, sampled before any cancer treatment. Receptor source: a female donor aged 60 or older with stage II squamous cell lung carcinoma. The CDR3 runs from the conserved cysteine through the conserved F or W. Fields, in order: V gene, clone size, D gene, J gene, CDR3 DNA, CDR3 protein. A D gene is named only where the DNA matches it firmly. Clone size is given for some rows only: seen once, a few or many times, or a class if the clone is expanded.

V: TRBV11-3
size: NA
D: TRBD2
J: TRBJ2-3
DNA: TGTGCCAGCAGCTTAGGGGCGGGAGAAACAGATACGCAGTATTTT
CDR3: CASSLGAGETDTQYF

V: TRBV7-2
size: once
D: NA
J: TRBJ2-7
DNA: TGTGCCAGCAGCCCCCGGCAGGACTCCGGCGAGCAGTACTTC
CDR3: CASSPRQDSGEQYF

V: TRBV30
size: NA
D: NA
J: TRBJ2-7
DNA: TGTGCCTGGAGTGTAGCCTCAATCTACGAGCAGTACTTC
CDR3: CAWSVASIYEQYF

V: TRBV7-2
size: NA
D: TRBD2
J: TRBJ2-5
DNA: TGTGCCAGCAGCACCGGGACTAGCGGGGTCAGACTAGGAGAGACCCAGTACTTC
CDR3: CASSTGTSGVRLGETQYF

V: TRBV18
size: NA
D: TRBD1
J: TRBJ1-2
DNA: TGTGCCAGCTCATCACAGGGGGCGGCCACGGGGGTATATGGCTACACCTTC
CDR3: CASSSQGAATGVYGYTF

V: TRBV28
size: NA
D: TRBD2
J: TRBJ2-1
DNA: TGTGCCAGCAGTTTAGGGACTAGCGGGAGGAATGAGCAGTTCTTC
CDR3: CASSLGTSGRNEQFF

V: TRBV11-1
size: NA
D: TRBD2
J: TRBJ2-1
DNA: TGTGCCAGCACCCTAGCGGGGGCGTACAATGAGCAGTTCTTC
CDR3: CASTLAGAYNEQFF

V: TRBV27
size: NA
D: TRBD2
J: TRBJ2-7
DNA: TGTGCCAGCAGTTTACGCGGGAGGAGCTCCTACGAGCAGTACTTC
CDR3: CASSLRGRSSYEQYF

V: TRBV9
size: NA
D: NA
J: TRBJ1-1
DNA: TGTGCCAGCAGCGCAGGAGGGAACACTGAAGCTTTCTTT
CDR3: CASSAGGNTEAFF

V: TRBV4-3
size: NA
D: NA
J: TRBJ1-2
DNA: TGCGCCAGCAGCCAAGATTTAATGGGGGAGTTCTATGGCTACACCTTC
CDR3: CASSQDLMGEFYGYTF

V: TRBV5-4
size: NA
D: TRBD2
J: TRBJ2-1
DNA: TGTGCCAGCAGCTTGGGCGGGGGGGCTGGAGAGCAGTTCTTC
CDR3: CASSLGGGAGEQFF

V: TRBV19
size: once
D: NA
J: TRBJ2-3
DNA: TGTGCCAGTAGTTCCCCGGGTACAGCCCCCCGCACAGATACGCAGTATTTT
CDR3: CASSSPGTAPRTDTQYF

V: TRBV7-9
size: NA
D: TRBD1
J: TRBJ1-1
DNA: TGTGCCAGCAGCTTACAGGGGGGGAACACTGAAGCTTTCTTT
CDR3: CASSLQGGNTEAFF

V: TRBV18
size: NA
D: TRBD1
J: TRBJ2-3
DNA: TGTGCCAGCTCACCGGGACAGCCATCTAGCACAGATACGCAGTATTTT
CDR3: CASSPGQPSSTDTQYF

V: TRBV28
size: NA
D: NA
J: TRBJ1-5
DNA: TGTGCCAGCAGTTTTGGCTCTGGGGCTACTCAGCCCCAGCATTTT
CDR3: CASSFGSGATQPQHF

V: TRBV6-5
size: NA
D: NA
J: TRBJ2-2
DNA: TGTGCCAGCAGTGATCCGGGGAGGACCGGGGAGCTGTTTTTT
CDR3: CASSDPGRTGELFF

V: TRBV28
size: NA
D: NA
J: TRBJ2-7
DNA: TGTGCCAGCATCTTGGGGGGCGGAGGGTCGGGAGGCGAGCAGTACTTC
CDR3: CASILGGGGSGGEQYF

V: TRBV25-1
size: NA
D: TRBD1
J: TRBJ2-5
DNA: TGTGCCTGCCAGGACAGGGGGCGCGCTGAGACCCAGTACTTC
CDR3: CACQDRGRAETQYF

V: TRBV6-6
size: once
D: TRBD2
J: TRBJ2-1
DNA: TGTGCCAGCAACGCGGGGGGAGTCTACAATGAGCAGTTCTTC
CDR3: CASNAGGVYNEQFF

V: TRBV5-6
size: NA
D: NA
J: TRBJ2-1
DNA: TGTGCCAGCAGCTTGGGGACTTTAAATGAGCAGTTCTTC
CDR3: CASSLGTLNEQFF

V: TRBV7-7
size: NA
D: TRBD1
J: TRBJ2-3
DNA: TGTGCCAGCAGCGCTGGACAGGTTGGGACAGATACGCAGTATTTT
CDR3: CASSAGQVGTDTQYF

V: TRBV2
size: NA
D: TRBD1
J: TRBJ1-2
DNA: TGTGCCAGCAACACAGGGGGGGACTATGGCTACACCTTC
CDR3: CASNTGGDYGYTF

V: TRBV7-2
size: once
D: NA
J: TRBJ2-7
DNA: TGTGCCAGCAGCTTTCGAATGAGCGAGTCATCCTACGAGCAGTACTTC
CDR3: CASSFRMSESSYEQYF

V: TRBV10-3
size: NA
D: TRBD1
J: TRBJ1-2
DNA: TGTGCCACCCGGGACAGCCCTTCCCCTAACTATGGCTACACCTTC
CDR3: CATRDSPSPNYGYTF

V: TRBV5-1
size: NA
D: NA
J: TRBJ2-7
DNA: TGCGCCAGCAATACGGGAGATAGCTACGAGCAGTACTTC
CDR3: CASNTGDSYEQYF

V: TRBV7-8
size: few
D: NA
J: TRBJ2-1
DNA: TGTGCCAGCAGCTTAGCAGGTCCCAGGGGCAATGAGCAGTTCTTC
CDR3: CASSLAGPRGNEQFF

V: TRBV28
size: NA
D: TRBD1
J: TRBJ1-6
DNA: TGTGCCAGCAGTTCACCAGGGGGCGAGGAGAGATCCCTCCACTTT
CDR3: CASSSPGGEERSLHF

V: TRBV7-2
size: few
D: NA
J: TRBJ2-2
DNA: TGTGCCAGCAGTCCATCGACCGGGGAGCTGTTTTTT
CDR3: CASSPSTGELFF

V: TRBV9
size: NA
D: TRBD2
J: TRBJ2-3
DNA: TGTGTCAGCAGCGTAGCGGGGGGCACAGATACGCAGTATTTT
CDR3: CVSSVAGGTDTQYF

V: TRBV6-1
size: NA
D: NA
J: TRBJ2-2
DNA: TGTGCCAGCAGTCGGATAAACACCGGGGAGCTGTTTTTT
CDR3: CASSRINTGELFF

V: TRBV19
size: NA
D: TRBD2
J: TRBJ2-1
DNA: TGTGCCAGTAGTCCCGGACTAGTAACCTATGAGCAGTTCTTC
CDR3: CASSPGLVTYEQFF

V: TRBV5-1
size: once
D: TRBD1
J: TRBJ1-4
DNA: TGCGCCAACGGACAGGGGGCAGGAGAAAAACTGTTTTTT
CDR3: CANGQGAGEKLFF

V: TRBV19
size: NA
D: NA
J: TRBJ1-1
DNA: TGTGCCAGTACCCCATTGGGCCTCATGGGCACTGAAGCTTTCTTT
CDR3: CASTPLGLMGTEAFF

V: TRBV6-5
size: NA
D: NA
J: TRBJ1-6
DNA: TGTGCCAGCAGGCCTACCAGCCCTGAGGGTTCACCCCTCCACTTT
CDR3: CASRPTSPEGSPLHF

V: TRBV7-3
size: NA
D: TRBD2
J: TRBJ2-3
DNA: TGTGCCAGCAGCTCGGGACTAGCGGGTAGTGATACGCAGTATTTT
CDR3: CASSSGLAGSDTQYF

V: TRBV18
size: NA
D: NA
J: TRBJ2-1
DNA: TGTGCCAGCTCACCACCGAATTCTGGAGGTCACAATGAGCAGTTCTTC
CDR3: CASSPPNSGGHNEQFF

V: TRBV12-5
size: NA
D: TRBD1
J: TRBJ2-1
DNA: TGTGCTAGTGGTTCCCCGTCCGGGACAGGGGTTACAAATGAGCAGTTCTTC
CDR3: CASGSPSGTGVTNEQFF

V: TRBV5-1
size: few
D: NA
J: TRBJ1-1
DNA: TGCGCCAGCAGCCACGAACCGGGACGGAGGAACACTGAAGCTTTCTTT
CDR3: CASSHEPGRRNTEAFF

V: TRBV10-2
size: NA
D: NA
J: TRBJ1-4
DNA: TGCGCCAGCAAGGGGAGGGAGAGTGAAAAACTGTTTTTT
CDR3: CASKGRESEKLFF

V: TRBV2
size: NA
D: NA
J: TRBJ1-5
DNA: TGTGCCAGCAGTGGGGAAGGGCAGCAAAATCAGCCCCAGCATTTT
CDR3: CASSGEGQQNQPQHF

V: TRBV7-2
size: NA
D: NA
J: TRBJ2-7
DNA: TGTGCCAGCAGCTTGGGGAGAGGACTTCGCTACGAGCAGTACTTC
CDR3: CASSLGRGLRYEQYF

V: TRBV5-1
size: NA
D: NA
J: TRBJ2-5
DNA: TGCGCCAGCAGCTTGGGTGTAGGGGCCCAAGAGACCCAGTACTTC
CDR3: CASSLGVGAQETQYF

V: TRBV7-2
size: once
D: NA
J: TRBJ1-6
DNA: TGTGCCAGCAGCTTGTGGGATTCACCCCTCCACTTT
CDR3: CASSLWDSPLHF

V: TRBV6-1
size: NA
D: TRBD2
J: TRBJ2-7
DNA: TGTGCCACCATACTAGCGGGGCGGTACGAGCAGTACTTC
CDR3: CATILAGRYEQYF

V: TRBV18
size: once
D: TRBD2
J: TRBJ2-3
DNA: TGTGCCAGCTCACCCCCGGGACTAGCGGGGGGCCTGACAGATACGCAGTATTTT
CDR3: CASSPPGLAGGLTDTQYF

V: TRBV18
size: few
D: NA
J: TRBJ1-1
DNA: TGTGCCAGCTCACCAACAGGGAGGGTAACTGAAGCTTTCTTT
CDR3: CASSPTGRVTEAFF

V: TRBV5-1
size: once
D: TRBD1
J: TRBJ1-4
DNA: TGCGCCAGCAGCTGGACAGGGTCGGAAAAACTGTTTTTT
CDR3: CASSWTGSEKLFF

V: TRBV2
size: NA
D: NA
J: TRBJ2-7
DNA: TGTGCCAGCAGTGAAGCAAGCCGGGCCTCCTACGAGCAGTACTTC
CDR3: CASSEASRASYEQYF

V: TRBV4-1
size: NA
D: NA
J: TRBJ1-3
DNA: TGCGCCAGCAGCCAAGATAGGACAGTCTCTGGAAACACCATATATTTT
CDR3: CASSQDRTVSGNTIYF

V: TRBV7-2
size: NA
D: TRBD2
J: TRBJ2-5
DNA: TGTGCCAGCAAGAGGACTAGCGGGGGGGGAGAGACCCAGTACTTC
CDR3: CASKRTSGGGETQYF

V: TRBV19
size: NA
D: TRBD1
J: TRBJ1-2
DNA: TGTGCCAGTACTCGGTTGCAGGGGGCTAACTATGGCTACACCTTC
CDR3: CASTRLQGANYGYTF

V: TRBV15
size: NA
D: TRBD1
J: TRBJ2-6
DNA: TGTGCCACCAGCAGGAGACAGGGGAACTCTGGGGCCAACGTCCTGACTTTC
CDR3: CATSRRQGNSGANVLTF

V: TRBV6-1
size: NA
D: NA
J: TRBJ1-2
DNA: TGTGCCAGCAGTGATCCGGGACCAAAGGGGTACACCTTC
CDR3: CASSDPGPKGYTF

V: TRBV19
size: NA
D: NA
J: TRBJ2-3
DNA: TGTGCCAGTAACGAGGGGGGGGCAGATACGCAGTATTTT
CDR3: CASNEGGADTQYF

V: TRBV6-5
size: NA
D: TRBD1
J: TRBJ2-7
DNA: TGTGCCAGCAGTTACTGCAGCAGGACAGGGGGCCACGAGCAGTACTTC
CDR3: CASSYCSRTGGHEQYF

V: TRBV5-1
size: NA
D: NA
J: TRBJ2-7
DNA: TGCGCCAGCAGCGAAACAGGGAACTCCTACGAGCAGTACTTC
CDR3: CASSETGNSYEQYF

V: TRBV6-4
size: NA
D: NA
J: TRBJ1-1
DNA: TGTGCCAGCAGTGACTCCGACACGAACACTGAAGCTTTCTTT
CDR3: CASSDSDTNTEAFF

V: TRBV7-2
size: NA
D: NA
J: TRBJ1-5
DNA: TGTGCCAGCAGCTTAGTTGGCGGGCCGGGTCAGCCCCAGCATTTT
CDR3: CASSLVGGPGQPQHF

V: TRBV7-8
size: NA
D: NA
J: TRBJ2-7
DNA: TGTGCCAGCAGCTTAGGGGTACTTTTCTACGAGCAGTACTTC
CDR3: CASSLGVLFYEQYF